These 13 T cell receptor beta chains share one sample of origin, sequenced in a study of early T cells in non-severe SARS-CoV-2 infection. One entry per CDR3 protein, called by TCRdb with MiXCR from the 5' RACE reads. The profile shows tens of thousands of distinct CDR3 sequences, around 4.5% of them singletons. Sequences were obtained from whole blood. The receptors here all came from an adult who was a healthcare worker with PCR-confirmed SARS-CoV-2 infection or an uninfected control (not recorded which).

This clonotype showed up many times. This chain joins TRBV6-6 and TRBJ1-5, with 7 bases that match TRBD1. V lost 7 bases to trimming and J lost 3 bases; unmatched junction nucleotides: 6. CDR3 length: 14 residues. From germline, CDR1 is MNHNY and CDR2 SVGAGI (reference sequence). The CDR3 loop is CASNLQGNNQPQHF. CDR3 DNA sequence: TGTGCCAGCAATTTACAGGGGAACAATCAGCCCCAGCATTTT.

The chain recombines TRBV6-5 with TRBJ1-1; D unclear. The CDR3 length is 13 residues. Per the germline V gene, CDR1 is MNHEY and CDR2 is SVGAGI. Trimming took off 6 bases at V and 11 bases at J, with 19 bases between the two ends. In nucleotides, the CDR3 is TGTGCCAGCAGCCCCGGCGAGCGGACTAAGGCTTTCTTT. Its translation is CASSPGERTKAFF.

This clonotype came up many times. The chain combines TRBV7-3 with TRBJ2-1; possible D gene TRBD2, 6 bases. Trimming took 2 bases from V and 7 from J, leaving 15 bases between them. Germline V gene lookup returns CDR1 SGHTA and CDR2 FQGTGA. The CDR3 totals 15 residues. This chain's CDR3 is CASSLHGTVGNEQFF. The CDR3 DNA follows: TGTGCCAGCAGCTTACACGGGACTGTGGGGAATGAGCAGTTCTTC.

This clonotype was counted many times. The chain links TRBV29-1 to TRBJ1-4, with D hard to call. Germline V lookup: CDR1 SQVTM, CDR2 ANQGSEA. Trimming took 4 bases from V and 2 from J, leaving 8 bases between them. This CDR3 is 13 amino acids long. In DNA, the CDR3 is TGCAGCGTTGGGGCGGACACTAATGAAAAACTGTTTTTT. It yields the protein CSVGADTNEKLFF.

Ten or more counts support this clonotype. The genes are TRBV5-1 and TRBJ1-4; the match to TRBD1 covers 11 bases. The CDR3 covers 17 residues. CDR1 is SGHRS, CDR2 YFSETQ, per germline. Germline trimming cut 1 base from V and 8 bases from J; bases unmatched to any gene: 10. CDR3 DNA: TGCGCCAGCAGCTTGACCCCTGGACAGGGGGCGCGGGAAAAACTGTTTTTT. Translated: CASSLTPGQGAREKLFF.

This clonotype showed up many times. V usage is TRBV7-9 and J usage is TRBJ2-1, with 11 bases fitting TRBD2. The CDR3 is 14 amino acids. Germline loops: CDR1 SEHNR, CDR2 FQNEAQ (reference sequence). The V gene end was trimmed by 0 bases and the J gene end by 9 bases; junction bases not matched to a gene: 1. CDR3 sequence (DNA): TGTGCCAGCAGCTTAGCAGGGACTAGCGGTGAGCAGTTCTTC. Protein: CASSLAGTSGEQFF. Full variable domain (missing parts from reference TRBV7-9 and TRBJ2-1): DTGVSQNPRHKITKRGQNVTFRCDPISEHNRLYWYRQTLGQGPEFLTYFQNEAQLEKSRLLSDRFSAERPKGSFSTLEIQRTEQGDSAMYLCASSLAGTSGEQFFGPGTRLTVL.

This clonotype was picked up many times. The gene calls are TRBV30 and TRBJ2-5, with 7 bases lining up with TRBD2. The ends lost 7 bases at V and 3 bases at J; junction bases unmatched: 11. This CDR3 spans 14 amino acids. Germline values: CDR1 GTSNPN, CDR2 SVGIG (reference sequence). The DNA of the CDR3 is TGTGCCTTCCCAGGGCCCGCGGGGGAAGAGACCCAGTACTTC. Protein product: CAFPGPAGEETQYF.

This clonotype was detected many times. V is TRBV20-1 and J is TRBJ1-2; D is ambiguous. The length of the CDR3 is 11 residues. The germline CDR1 and CDR2 sequences are DFQATT and SNEGSKA (reference sequence). Trimming removed 4 bases from V and 0 bases from J, with 3 bases in between. The CDR3 sequence is CSATANYGYTF. The CDR3 bases are TGCAGTGCTACTGCTAACTATGGCTACACCTTC.

This clonotype was seen ten or more times. The CDR3 is CASSQGTLDNSPLHF. The CDR3 nucleotides are TGCGCCAGCAGCCAGGGGACGCTCGATAATTCACCCCTCCACTTT. This chain connects TRBV4-3 to TRBJ1-6, with D possibly being TRBD1 (5 bases). This CDR3 region has 15 residues. Between the trimmed V and J ends, which lost 3 bases and 5 bases, there was a span of 11 bases. The V gene's germline CDR1 is LGHNA and CDR2 YSLEER.

At least ten counts were recorded for this clonotype. This chain joins TRBV29-1 and TRBJ1-1; D is undetermined. V was clipped by 2 bases and J by 4 bases, with 5 bases between them. The germline CDR1 and CDR2 sequences are SQVTM and ANQGSEA. The CDR3 consists of 11 residues. The chain's CDR3 is CSVETGTEAFF. The DNA of the CDR3 is TGCAGCGTTGAAACGGGCACTGAAGCTTTCTTT.

This clonotype was picked up many times. V is TRBV11-2 and J is TRBJ2-7; the match to TRBD1 covers 11 bases. The CDR3 extends over 13 amino acids. V lost 4 bases, J lost 7 bases, and 3 bases stayed unmatched. CDR1 is SGHAT and CDR2 is FQNNGV in the germline V gene. The CDR3 nucleotides read TGTGCCAGCAGCTCCGGGACAGGGGGTGAGCAGTACTTC. Protein product: CASSSGTGGEQYF. Full variable domain (remainder filled in from reference TRBV11-2 and TRBJ2-7): EAGVAQSPRYKIIEKRQSVAFWCNPISGHATLYWYQQILGQGPKLLIQFQNNGVVDDSQLPKDRFSAERLKGVDSTLKIQPAKLEDSAVYLCASSSGTGGEQYFGPGTRLTVT.

This clonotype has ten or more counts. The J gene is TRBJ1-1, the V gene TRBV20-1; D uncertain. Germline values: CDR1 DFQATT, CDR2 SNEGSKA (reference sequence). Trimming removed 3 bases from V and 7 bases from J, with 12 bases in between. The CDR3 has 12 amino acids. The CDR3 loop is CSASRQPLEAFF. The CDR3 DNA follows: TGCAGTGCTAGTAGGCAACCCCTTGAAGCTTTCTTT.

Many counts were recorded for this clonotype. This chain links TRBV6-5 with TRBJ1-1, with 7 bases aligning to TRBD1. Germline CDR1 MNHEY, CDR2 SVGAGI. The CDR3 is 13 amino acids. V was pared by 3 bases and J by 4 bases, with 2 bases of the junction left unmatched. The CDR3 DNA sequence: TGTGCCAGCAGTTATGCAGGGGGCACTGAAGCTTTCTTT. It translates to CASSYAGGTEAFF.